The source of this T cell receptor (beta chain) is a study of blood T cell repertoires in COVID-19. Overall study: Samples came from the United States, Italy and Spain, spanning acute and convalescent COVID-19.

Researchers sorted participants into cohorts using their self-reported clinical history. Profiling relied on immunoSEQ multiplex PCR, and the TCRdb table lists in-frame clones only, not all of them. The table includes 300,000 to 350,000 clones, 90% detected once. This CDR3 contains 15 residues. Trimming pared 4 bases from V and 4 bases from J, leaving 16 bases between. CDR1 and CDR2 (germline): PRHDT, FYEKMQ (reference sequence). Source material: PBMCs or T cells enriched from blood (not recorded which). The chain couples TRBV13 to TRBJ1-2; D is ambiguous. The receptor was isolated from a woman in her twenties or thirties who had been exposed to COVID-19. Here the CDR3 reads CASSSAGLPSYGYTF. CDR3 DNA: TGTGCCAGCAGCTCAGCCGGACTCCCATCCTATGGCTACACCTTC.